This T cell receptor (beta chain) stems from a study of control samples from healthy donors and cancer patients. This CDR3 comprises 13 residues. V gave up 10 bases and J gave up 4 bases, with 14 bases separating them. Germline V gene lookup returns CDR1 MNHEY and CDR2 SVGAGI. Repertoires were generated with immunoSEQ multiplex PCR, while TCRdb's copy carries only in-frame clones and drops some. Here the sample spans tens of thousands of clones, approximately 83% being singletons. The chain couples TRBV6-5 to TRBJ2-1; D gene unclear. Input material: blood. This TCR was sampled from a man aged 55 to 70 in good health. The CDR3 reads CATSTPGYNEQFF. The CDR3 DNA follows: TGTGCCACCTCGACGCCCGGGTACAATGAGCAGTTCTTC.